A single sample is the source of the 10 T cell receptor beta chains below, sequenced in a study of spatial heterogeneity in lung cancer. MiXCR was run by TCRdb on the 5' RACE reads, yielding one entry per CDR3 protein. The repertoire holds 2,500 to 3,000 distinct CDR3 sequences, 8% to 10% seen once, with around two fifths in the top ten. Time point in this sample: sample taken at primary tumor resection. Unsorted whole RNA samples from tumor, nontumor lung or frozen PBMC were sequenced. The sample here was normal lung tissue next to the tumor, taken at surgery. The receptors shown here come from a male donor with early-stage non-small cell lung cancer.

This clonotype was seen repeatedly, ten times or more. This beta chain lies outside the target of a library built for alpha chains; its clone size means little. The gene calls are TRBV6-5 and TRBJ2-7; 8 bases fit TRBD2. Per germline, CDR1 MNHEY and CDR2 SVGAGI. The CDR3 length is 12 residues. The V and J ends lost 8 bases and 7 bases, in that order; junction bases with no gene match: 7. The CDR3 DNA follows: TGTGCCAGCGCACAACGGGGGGGGGAGCAGTACTTC. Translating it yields CASAQRGGEQYF.

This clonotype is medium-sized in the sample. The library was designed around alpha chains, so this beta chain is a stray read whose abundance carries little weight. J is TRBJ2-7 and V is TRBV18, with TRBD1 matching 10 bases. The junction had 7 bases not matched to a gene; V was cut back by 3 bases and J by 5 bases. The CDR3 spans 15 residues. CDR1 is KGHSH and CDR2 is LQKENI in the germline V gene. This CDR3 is CASSPGQGNVHEQYF. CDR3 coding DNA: TGTGCCAGCTCACCGGGACAGGGGAACGTCCACGAGCAGTACTTC. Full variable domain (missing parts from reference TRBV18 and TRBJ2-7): NAGVMQNPRHLVRRRGQEARLRCSPMKGHSHVYWYRQLPEEGLKFMVYLQKENIIDESGMPKERFSAEFPKEGPSILRIQQVVRGDSAAYFCASSPGQGNVHEQYFGPGTRLTVT.

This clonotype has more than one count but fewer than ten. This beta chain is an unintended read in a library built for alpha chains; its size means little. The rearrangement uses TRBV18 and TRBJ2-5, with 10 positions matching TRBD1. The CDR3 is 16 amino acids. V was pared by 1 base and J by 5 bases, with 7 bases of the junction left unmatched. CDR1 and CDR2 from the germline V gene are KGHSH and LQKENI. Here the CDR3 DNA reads TGTGCCAGCTCACCACGCCCCGGGACAGGGGTCGAGACCCAGTACTTC. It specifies CASSPRPGTGVETQYF. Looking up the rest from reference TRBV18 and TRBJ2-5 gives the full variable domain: NAGVMQNPRHLVRRRGQEARLRCSPMKGHSHVYWYRQLPEEGLKFMVYLQKENIIDESGMPKERFSAEFPKEGPSILRIQQVVRGDSAAYFCASSPRPGTGVETQYFGPGTRLLVL.

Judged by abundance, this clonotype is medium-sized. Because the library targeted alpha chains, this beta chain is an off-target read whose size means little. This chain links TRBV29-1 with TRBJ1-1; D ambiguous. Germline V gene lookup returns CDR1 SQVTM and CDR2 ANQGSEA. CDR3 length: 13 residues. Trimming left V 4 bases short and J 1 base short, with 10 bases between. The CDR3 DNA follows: TGCAGCGTTGTTCCCAGGAGGAACACTGAAGCTTTCTTT. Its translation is CSVVPRRNTEAFF.

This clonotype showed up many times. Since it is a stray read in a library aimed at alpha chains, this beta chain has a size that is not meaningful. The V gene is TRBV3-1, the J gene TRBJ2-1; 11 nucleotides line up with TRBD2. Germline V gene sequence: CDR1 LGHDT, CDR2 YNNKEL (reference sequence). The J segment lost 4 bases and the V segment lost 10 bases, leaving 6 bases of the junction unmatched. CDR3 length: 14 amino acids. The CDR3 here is CATGGLADYNEQFF. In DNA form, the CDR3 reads TGTGCCACCGGGGGACTAGCGGATTACAATGAGCAGTTCTTC.

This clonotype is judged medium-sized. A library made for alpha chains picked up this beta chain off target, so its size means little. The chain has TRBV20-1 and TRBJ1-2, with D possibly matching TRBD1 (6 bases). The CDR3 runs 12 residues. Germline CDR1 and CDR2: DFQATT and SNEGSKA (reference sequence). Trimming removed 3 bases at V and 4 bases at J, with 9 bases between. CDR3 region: CSARIRGYGYTF. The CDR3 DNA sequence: TGCAGTGCTAGGATCAGGGGCTATGGCTACACCTTC.

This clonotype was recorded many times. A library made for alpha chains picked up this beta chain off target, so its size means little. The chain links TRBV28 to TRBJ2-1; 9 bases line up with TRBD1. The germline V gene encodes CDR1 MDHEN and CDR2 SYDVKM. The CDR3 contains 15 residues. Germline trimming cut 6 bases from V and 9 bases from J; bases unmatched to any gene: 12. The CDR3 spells CASRAPGQGLGEQFF. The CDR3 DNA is TGTGCCAGCAGGGCTCCGGGACAGGGCTTGGGTGAGCAGTTCTTC.

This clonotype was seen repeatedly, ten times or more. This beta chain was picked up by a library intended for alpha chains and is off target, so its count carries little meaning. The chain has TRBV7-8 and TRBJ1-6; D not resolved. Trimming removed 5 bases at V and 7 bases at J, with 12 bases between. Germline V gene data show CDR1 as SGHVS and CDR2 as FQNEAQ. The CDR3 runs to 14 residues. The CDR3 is CASSQAPRNSPLHF. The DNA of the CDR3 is TGTGCCAGCAGCCAAGCCCCGAGGAATTCACCCCTCCACTTT.

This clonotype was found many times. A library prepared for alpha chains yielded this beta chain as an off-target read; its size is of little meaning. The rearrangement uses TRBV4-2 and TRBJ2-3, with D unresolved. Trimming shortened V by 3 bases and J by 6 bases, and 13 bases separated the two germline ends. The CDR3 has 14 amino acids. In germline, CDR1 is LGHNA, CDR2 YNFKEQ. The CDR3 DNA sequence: TGTGCCAGCAGCCAGGGTATAGGCTTGGATACGCAGTATTTT. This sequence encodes CASSQGIGLDTQYF.

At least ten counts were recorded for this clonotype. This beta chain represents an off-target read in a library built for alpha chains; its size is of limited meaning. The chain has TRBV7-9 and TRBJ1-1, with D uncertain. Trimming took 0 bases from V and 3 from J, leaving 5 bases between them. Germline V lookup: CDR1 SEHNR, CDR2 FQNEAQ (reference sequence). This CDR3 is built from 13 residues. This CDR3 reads CASSLAWDTEAFF. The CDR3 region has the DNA TGTGCCAGCAGCTTAGCGTGGGACACTGAAGCTTTCTTT.